Listed below are T cell receptor beta chains from one sample, sequenced in a study of OX40 agonist ivuxolimab in advanced cancers. Clones were sequenced by immunoSEQ multiplex PCR, and TCRdb holds only the in-frame ones, with some missing. The repertoire includes around 45,000 clones, around 80% of them detected once, and about 9.4% sits in the top ten. Here the sequenced sample was CD4+ or CD8+ T cells sorted from blood, taken in a trial of the OX40 agonist ivuxolimab. These receptors originate from an adult with an advanced solid tumor such as melanoma, head and neck, liver or kidney cancer. CDR3s include the opening cysteine and the closing phenylalanine or tryptophan. The order of the fields is J gene, clone size, V gene, D gene, CDR3 protein, CDR3 DNA. D genes are given only for firm matches. The listing skips clone size in some rows; elsewhere it reads once, few, many or a size class.

j_gene: TRBJ2-7
abundance: NA
v_gene: TRBV5-1
d_gene: NA
CDR3aa: CASSLAGRGSSYEQYF
CDR3nt: TGCGCCAGCAGCTTGGCCGGTAGGGGAAGCTCCTACGAGCAGTACTTC

j_gene: TRBJ2-6
abundance: NA
v_gene: TRBV30
d_gene: NA
CDR3aa: CAWDRDGSSGANVLTF
CDR3nt: TGTGCCTGGGACCGGGACGGCTCCTCTGGGGCCAACGTCCTGACTTTC

j_gene: TRBJ1-2
abundance: once
v_gene: TRBV6-5
d_gene: TRBD1
CDR3aa: CASSQGGADYGYTF
CDR3nt: TGTGCCAGCAGCCAAGGGGGCGCGGACTATGGCTACACCTTC

j_gene: TRBJ2-7
abundance: NA
v_gene: TRBV6-1
d_gene: NA
CDR3aa: CASSVADIAYEQYF
CDR3nt: TGTGCCAGCAGTGTGGCGGACATCGCCTACGAGCAGTACTTC

j_gene: TRBJ2-7
abundance: NA
v_gene: TRBV2
d_gene: NA
CDR3aa: CASSHHPSYEQYF
CDR3nt: TGTGCCAGCAGCCATCACCCTTCCTACGAGCAGTACTTC

j_gene: TRBJ2-3
abundance: NA
v_gene: TRBV2
d_gene: NA
CDR3aa: CASSEAGGTDTQYF
CDR3nt: TGTGCCAGCAGTGAAGCAGGGGGGACAGATACGCAGTATTTT

j_gene: TRBJ2-7
abundance: NA
v_gene: TRBV7-2
d_gene: NA
CDR3aa: CASSPWDHYEQYF
CDR3nt: TGTGCCAGCAGCCCGTGGGACCACTACGAGCAGTACTTC

j_gene: TRBJ1-4
abundance: NA
v_gene: TRBV21-1
d_gene: NA
CDR3aa: CASSKKNRVNEKLFF
CDR3nt: TGTGCCAGCAGCAAAAAAAACAGGGTGAATGAAAAACTGTTTTTT

j_gene: TRBJ1-2
abundance: NA
v_gene: TRBV6-1
d_gene: NA
CDR3aa: CASSEAPGPNHGYTF
CDR3nt: TGTGCCAGCAGTGAAGCCCCCGGGCCCAACCATGGCTACACCTTC

j_gene: TRBJ1-2
abundance: NA
v_gene: TRBV28
d_gene: TRBD1
CDR3aa: CASSSKGTATYGYTF
CDR3nt: TGTGCCAGCAGTTCTAAAGGGACAGCCACCTATGGCTACACCTTC

j_gene: TRBJ2-7
abundance: NA
v_gene: TRBV11-2
d_gene: NA
CDR3aa: CASSTSYEQYF
CDR3nt: TGTGCCAGCAGCACTTCCTACGAGCAGTACTTC

j_gene: TRBJ1-2
abundance: NA
v_gene: TRBV5-4
d_gene: NA
CDR3aa: CASSPDRNYGYTF
CDR3nt: TGTGCCAGCAGTCCGGACAGAAACTATGGCTACACCTTC

j_gene: TRBJ1-1
abundance: NA
v_gene: TRBV7-2
d_gene: NA
CDR3aa: CASSLAGTTNTEAFF
CDR3nt: TGTGCCAGCAGCTTAGCCGGGACAACGAACACTGAAGCTTTCTTT

j_gene: TRBJ1-4
abundance: NA
v_gene: TRBV5-4
d_gene: NA
CDR3aa: CASSFQVDEKLFF
CDR3nt: TGTGCCAGCAGCTTTCAGGTCGATGAAAAACTGTTTTTT

j_gene: TRBJ2-7
abundance: NA
v_gene: TRBV10-3
d_gene: NA
CDR3aa: CAISESNEQYF
CDR3nt: TGTGCCATCAGTGAGTCGAACGAGCAGTACTTC

j_gene: TRBJ2-7
abundance: NA
v_gene: TRBV5-1
d_gene: TRBD2
CDR3aa: CATSAGPSYEQYF
CDR3nt: TGCGCCACCTCAGCGGGACCTTCCTACGAGCAGTACTTC

j_gene: TRBJ1-4
abundance: NA
v_gene: TRBV28
d_gene: NA
CDR3aa: CASSPSSHLGLKEKLFF
CDR3nt: TGTGCCAGCAGCCCCAGTAGTCATTTGGGGCTAAAGGAAAAACTGTTTTTT

j_gene: TRBJ1-2
abundance: NA
v_gene: TRBV7-9
d_gene: NA
CDR3aa: CASSLQDPYGYTF
CDR3nt: TGTGCCAGCAGCTTACAGGACCCCTATGGCTACACCTTC

j_gene: TRBJ1-1
abundance: NA
v_gene: TRBV5-1
d_gene: NA
CDR3aa: CASSVSGSNTEAFF
CDR3nt: TGCGCCAGCAGCGTGAGCGGATCGAACACTGAAGCTTTCTTT

j_gene: TRBJ2-7
abundance: NA
v_gene: TRBV29-1
d_gene: NA
CDR3aa: CSVEEDKTYEQYF
CDR3nt: TGCAGCGTTGAAGAGGACAAGACTTACGAGCAGTACTTC

j_gene: TRBJ2-2
abundance: NA
v_gene: TRBV7-8
d_gene: NA
CDR3aa: CASSLEGVTGELFF
CDR3nt: TGTGCCAGCAGCTTAGAGGGAGTCACCGGGGAGCTGTTTTTT

j_gene: TRBJ1-1
abundance: NA
v_gene: TRBV5-1
d_gene: NA
CDR3aa: CASTWELNTEAFF
CDR3nt: TGCGCCAGCACCTGGGAATTGAACACTGAAGCTTTCTTT

j_gene: TRBJ1-1
abundance: once
v_gene: TRBV5-1
d_gene: NA
CDR3aa: CASSQDPGTVNTEAFF
CDR3nt: TGCGCCAGCAGCCAAGACCCCGGGACGGTGAACACTGAAGCTTTCTTT

j_gene: TRBJ2-7
abundance: NA
v_gene: TRBV29-1
d_gene: TRBD1
CDR3aa: CSVGTGWSSEQYF
CDR3nt: TGCAGCGTTGGGACAGGGTGGTCAAGCGAGCAGTACTTC

j_gene: TRBJ2-7
abundance: NA
v_gene: TRBV2
d_gene: NA
CDR3aa: CASRGYAGFEQYF
CDR3nt: TGTGCCAGCAGAGGATACGCAGGCTTCGAGCAGTACTTC

j_gene: TRBJ1-2
abundance: NA
v_gene: TRBV4-1
d_gene: TRBD1
CDR3aa: CASSQELRTGLYGYTF
CDR3nt: TGCGCCAGCAGCCAAGAGCTAAGGACAGGACTCTATGGCTACACCTTC

j_gene: TRBJ2-7
abundance: NA
v_gene: TRBV5-1
d_gene: TRBD2
CDR3aa: CASSLSTSGSSYEQYF
CDR3nt: TGCGCCAGCAGCTTATCGACTAGCGGGAGTTCCTACGAGCAGTACTTC

j_gene: TRBJ2-1
abundance: NA
v_gene: TRBV7-2
d_gene: NA
CDR3aa: CASSFFLDNEQFF
CDR3nt: TGTGCCAGCAGCTTTTTTTTGGACAATGAGCAGTTCTTC

j_gene: TRBJ2-1
abundance: NA
v_gene: TRBV18
d_gene: TRBD2
CDR3aa: CASSVINKIGGSSNEQFF
CDR3nt: TGTGCCAGCTCCGTTATAAACAAGATTGGCGGGAGCTCCAATGAGCAGTTCTTC

j_gene: TRBJ1-5
abundance: NA
v_gene: TRBV7-2
d_gene: NA
CDR3aa: CASSLERGSNQPQHF
CDR3nt: TGTGCCAGCAGCCTCGAAAGGGGAAGCAATCAGCCCCAGCATTTT

j_gene: TRBJ2-7
abundance: NA
v_gene: TRBV25-1
d_gene: TRBD2
CDR3aa: CASSDTSGRSYEQYF
CDR3nt: TGTGCCAGCAGTGATACTAGCGGGAGATCCTACGAGCAGTACTTC

j_gene: TRBJ1-3
abundance: NA
v_gene: TRBV4-2
d_gene: NA
CDR3aa: CASSPRDGSGNTIYF
CDR3nt: TGTGCCAGCAGCCCCAGGGACGGCTCTGGAAACACCATATATTTT

j_gene: TRBJ2-7
abundance: NA
v_gene: TRBV9
d_gene: TRBD2
CDR3aa: CASSAGTSGSYEQYF
CDR3nt: TGTGCCAGCAGCGCCGGGACTAGCGGCAGCTACGAGCAGTACTTC

j_gene: TRBJ2-7
abundance: NA
v_gene: TRBV7-8
d_gene: NA
CDR3aa: CASTLWDSNYEQYF
CDR3nt: TGTGCCAGCACCCTATGGGACTCTAACTACGAGCAGTACTTC

j_gene: TRBJ2-7
abundance: NA
v_gene: TRBV9
d_gene: NA
CDR3aa: CASSVGGGALSYEQYF
CDR3nt: TGTGCCAGCAGCGTAGGCGGCGGAGCCCTTTCCTACGAGCAGTACTTC

j_gene: TRBJ1-6
abundance: once
v_gene: TRBV28
d_gene: TRBD1
CDR3aa: CASSLPPGQGARSSPLHF
CDR3nt: TGTGCCAGCAGTTTACCACCGGGACAGGGGGCGCGTAGTTCACCCCTCCACTTT

j_gene: TRBJ1-1
abundance: NA
v_gene: TRBV27
d_gene: NA
CDR3aa: CASRSGGGRTAEAFF
CDR3nt: TGTGCCAGCAGATCCGGTGGAGGCCGAACGGCTGAAGCTTTCTTT

j_gene: TRBJ2-1
abundance: NA
v_gene: TRBV5-1
d_gene: NA
CDR3aa: CASRGGAFSSYNEQFF
CDR3nt: TGCGCCAGCAGAGGAGGGGCGTTTAGCTCCTACAATGAGCAGTTCTTC

j_gene: TRBJ2-7
abundance: NA
v_gene: TRBV7-9
d_gene: TRBD1
CDR3aa: CASSPGQGKSEQYF
CDR3nt: TGTGCCAGCAGCCCGGGACAGGGAAAGTCCGAGCAGTACTTC

j_gene: TRBJ2-3
abundance: NA
v_gene: TRBV29-1
d_gene: TRBD1
CDR3aa: CSVARTGDRSRNTQYF
CDR3nt: TGCAGCGTTGCCCGGACAGGGGACAGGTCCAGAAATACGCAGTATTTT

j_gene: TRBJ2-3
abundance: NA
v_gene: TRBV10-2
d_gene: NA
CDR3aa: CASSEAGDTQYF
CDR3nt: TGCGCCAGCAGTGAGGCGGGAGATACGCAGTATTTT